These 7 T cell receptor beta chains originate from one sample sequenced in a study of shared clonotypes between healthy human individuals. Generated by immunoSEQ multiplex PCR, the TCRdb table keeps only in-frame clones and is missing some. This sample has 850,000 to 1,200,000 clones, with about 77% found just once. The material sequenced was memory CD4+ T cells sorted from blood. As for subset: CD45RA-negative fraction. Every receptor here comes from a man aged 18 to 29 in good health.

The V gene is TRBV11-1, the J gene TRBJ2-4; D possibly corresponds to TRBD1 (6 bases). CDR1 and CDR2 (germline): SGHAT, FQDESV (reference sequence). CDR3 length: 13 amino acids. V was cut by 1 base and J by 9 bases, with 10 bases left in between. In DNA, the CDR3 is TGTGCCAGCAGCTTAGGACAGGCAGGCATTCAGTACTTC. Translating gives CASSLGQAGIQYF.

This clone was detected once. V gene TRBV27 combines with J gene TRBJ1-5, with a tentative D call TRBD1 (6 bases). Trimming pared 6 bases from V and 2 bases from J, leaving 20 bases between. Germline V gene sequence: CDR1 MNHEY, CDR2 SMNVEV (reference sequence). The CDR3 is 17 residues long. The CDR3 DNA reads as TGTGCCAGCAGACCCCGCAATATCCCAGGGGGCAATCAGCCCCAGCATTTT. Protein: CASRPRNIPGGNQPQHF.

The V call is TRBV29-1, the J call TRBJ2-1; 12 nucleotides match TRBD2. J lost 7 bases, V lost 5 bases, and 12 bases had no gene match. The germline V gene encodes CDR1 SQVTM and CDR2 ANQGSEA. The CDR3 has 16 amino acids. CDR3 bases: TGCAGCGTTCTACCCCGACTAGCGGGGGACTCGAATGAGCAGTTCTTC. Translation gives CSVLPRLAGDSNEQFF.

The chain combines TRBV27 with TRBJ1-1; the D is unclear. Between the trimmed V and J ends, which lost 4 bases and 4 bases, there was a span of 13 bases. The length of the CDR3 is 14 residues. CDR1 and CDR2 from the germline V gene are MNHEY and SMNVEV (reference sequence). CDR3 nucleotide sequence: TGTGCCAGCAGTTACACACTGGGGAGCACTGAAGCTTTCTTT. Its translation: CASSYTLGSTEAFF.

The chain links TRBV19 to TRBJ2-2, with D hard to call. V shed 3 bases and J shed 7 bases, with 9 bases lying between them. The CDR3 contains 13 residues. The germline V gene encodes CDR1 LNHDA and CDR2 SQIVND (reference sequence). The CDR3 region has the DNA TGTGCCAGTAGTATTAAGGGTGGCGGGGAGCTGTTTTTT. Amino acid sequence: CASSIKGGGELFF.

Only one count was recorded for this clone. The chain is built from TRBV11-2 and TRBJ2-7, with D uncertain. Germline lookup yields CDR1 SGHAT and CDR2 FQNNGV. There are 13 residues in the CDR3. Trimming left V 0 bases short and J 6 bases short, with 9 bases between. The CDR3 region is CASSLDPPSEQYF. CDR3 DNA sequence: TGTGCCAGCAGCTTAGATCCCCCCAGCGAGCAGTACTTC.

The CDR3 DNA sequence: TGTGCCAGCACCAAGGAGGGCGTCGGCCGGACCCAGTACTTC. Translating gives CASTKEGVGRTQYF. This chain links TRBV5-4 with TRBJ2-5; D perhaps matches TRBD2 (6 bases). The V gene lost 6 bases and the J gene lost 7 bases, with 19 bases spanning the gap. The CDR3 has 14 amino acids. Germline CDR1 SGHNT, CDR2 YYREEE (reference sequence).